Sequencing of this T cell receptor beta chain was carried out in a study of CD4 T cells in relation to SARS-CoV-2 and coronaviruses. Overall study context: ViraFEST: approximately eleven-day antigen culture of PBMCs, then TCR beta CDR3 sequencing.

Comment on this clone: Its antigen is currently unknown.

This CDR3 is 15 amino acids long. The junction had 6 bases not matched to a gene; V was cut back by 3 bases and J by 3 bases. Per the germline V gene, CDR1 is MGHDK and CDR2 is SYGVNS. CD4+ T cells from unexposed donors were obtained before the COVID-19 pandemic (2011-2018). After ten to eleven days of culture, CD4+ T cells were isolated. As cell numbers allowed, unexposed-donor CD4+ T cells faced SARS-CoV-2 S/N and four cold-coronavirus spikes. Assay used: immunoSEQ multiplex PCR; TCRdb lists only in-frame clones, some missing. This sample carries roughly 20,000 clones, roughly 78% of them seen once, and the ten largest clones take roughly 19%.

Specimen: CD4+ T cells from PBMCs, cultured in vitro. This TCR came from a human donor in good health. The chain links TRBV25-1 to TRBJ2-7; 9 bases are a match to TRBD1. CDR3 DNA: TGTGCCAGCAGTGAGGCCGGGACAGGGAACTACGAGCAGTACTTC. Amino acids: CASSEAGTGNYEQYF.